Listed here are 29 T cell receptor beta chains from one sample, sequenced in a study of identical twins. A single record per CDR3 protein comes from TCRdb applying MiXCR to the 5' RACE reads. In the table there are approximately 410,000 distinct CDR3 sequences, around a sixth of which are singletons. Sequencing input: naive T cells sorted from blood. Receptors were obtained from a middle-aged man in good health.

The chain couples TRBV5-1 to TRBJ1-1; D gene unclear. Trimming cost V 0 bases and J 5 bases, with 11 bases left between them. Germline V gives CDR1 SGHRS, CDR2 YFSETQ. CDR3 length: 14 amino acids. The CDR3 DNA is TGCGCCAGCAGCTTGGACCTCTCGGGGACTGAAGCTTTCTTT. It is translated as CASSLDLSGTEAFF.

The rearrangement joins TRBV5-1 to TRBJ2-5, with D uncertain. The CDR3 totals 12 residues. V dropped 5 bases and J dropped 5 bases, with 10 bases sitting between them. CDR1 and CDR2 (germline): SGHRS, YFSETQ. In nucleotides, the CDR3 is TGCGCCAGCAGGGAAGGGCGGGAGACCCAGTACTTC. It codes for CASREGRETQYF. The variable domain in full, completed from reference TRBV5-1 and TRBJ2-5, reads KAGVTQTPRYLIKTRGQQVTLSCSPISGHRSVSWYQQTPGQGLQFLFEYFSETQRNKGNFPGRFSGRQFSNSRSEMNVSTLELGDSALYLCASREGRETQYFGPGTRLLVL.

This clonotype was recorded a few times. The rearrangement links TRBV4-3 to TRBJ2-3; 12 nucleotides match TRBD2. Germline V gene sequence: CDR1 LGHNA, CDR2 YSLEER. V lost 0 bases and J lost 7; bases outside the gene matches: 14. This CDR3 contains 19 residues. The CDR3 sequence is CASSQDASVLTSGRNTQYF. The CDR3 DNA reads TGCGCCAGCAGCCAAGATGCCTCGGTATTGACTAGCGGGAGAAATACGCAGTATTTT.

This clonotype showed up many times. The J gene is TRBJ2-3, the V gene TRBV27, with 8 bases identical to TRBD1. After removal of 6 bases from V and 2 bases from J, the junction contained 4 bases not matched to a gene. Germline loops: CDR1 MNHEY, CDR2 SMNVEV (reference sequence). The CDR3 runs 14 residues. The CDR3 bases are TGTGCCAGCAGCGGACAGGGACACACAGATACGCAGTATTTT. Translation: CASSGQGHTDTQYF.

This clonotype was seen more than once but under ten times. The chain is built from TRBV20-1 and TRBJ2-1; no firm D call. Deletions cut 0 bases from V and 14 bases from J, with 17 bases between. Germline values: CDR1 DFQATT, CDR2 SNEGSKA (reference sequence). The CDR3 runs 13 residues. This CDR3 reads CSARDRTGTLEFF. As DNA, the CDR3 is TGCAGTGCTAGAGATCGTACGGGTACGCTGGAGTTCTTC.

This clonotype came up a few times. The rearrangement uses TRBV27 and TRBJ2-7; D is possibly TRBD1 (6 bases). V was cut by 1 base and J by 6 bases, with 10 bases left in between. The CDR3 consists of 13 residues. CDR1 and CDR2 from the germline V gene are MNHEY and SMNVEV (reference sequence). CDR3 in amino acids: CASSLLGAGEQYF. CDR3 nucleotides: TGTGCCAGCAGTTTATTGGGGGCCGGCGAGCAGTACTTC.

V gene TRBV7-2 combines with J gene TRBJ2-5, with 7 bases identical to TRBD2. The V gene end was trimmed by 5 bases and the J gene end by 4 bases; junction bases not matched to a gene: 7. CDR3 size: 14 residues. CDR1 and CDR2 (germline): SGHTA, FQGNSA. CDR3 sequence reads: CASSRDYNTETQYF. The CDR3 region has the DNA TGTGCCAGCAGCCGGGACTACAATACAGAGACCCAGTACTTC.

This clonotype showed up many times. Mismatch with germline at one junction end may stem from a read error. The V gene is TRBV27, the J gene TRBJ2-3; no firm D call. The CDR3 extends over 14 amino acids. Germline CDR1 is MNHEY and CDR2 is SMNVEV (reference sequence). This chain's CDR3 is CASSLSVRRGTQYF. In DNA form, the CDR3 reads TGTGCCAGCAGTCTATCCGTCCGGCGTGGTACGCAGTATTTT.

This clonotype has at least ten counts. The rearrangement joins TRBV5-1 to TRBJ2-4; D may correspond to TRBD1 or TRBD2 (5 bases each). Germline-derived CDR1 and CDR2 are SGHRS and YFSETQ. The CDR3 length is 16 residues. Trimming took 1 base from V and 8 from J, leaving 19 bases between them. CDR3 bases: TGCGCCAGCAGCTTGTTCGCGACGGGACCTGGGGACATTCAGTACTTC. Protein product: CASSLFATGPGDIQYF.

This clonotype was counted many times. The chain joins TRBV6-4 to TRBJ1-6; weak D call: TRBD1 (5 bases). Germline V gene lookup returns CDR1 MRHNA and CDR2 SNTAGT. Deletions cut 4 bases from V and 10 bases from J, with 11 bases between. This CDR3 is built from 13 residues. CDR3 coding DNA: TGTGCCAGCAGTGCGGGACTCCGATCACCCCTCCACTTT. Translated, it gives CASSAGLRSPLHF.

The J gene is TRBJ1-5, the V gene TRBV27; D unclear. The CDR3 contains 15 residues. V was trimmed by 0 bases and J by 3 bases, leaving 9 bases between them. Germline V gives CDR1 MNHEY, CDR2 SMNVEV (reference sequence). The CDR3 is CASSLSIGNNQPQHF. The CDR3 nucleotides are TGTGCCAGCAGTTTATCAATAGGGAACAATCAGCCCCAGCATTTT.

This clonotype has a count of ten or more. In nucleotides, the CDR3 is TGTGCCAGCAGTGGCCGGGACAGGGGATGGAATGAGCAGTTCTTC. It is translated as CASSGRDRGWNEQFF. This chain links TRBV2 with TRBJ2-1; 10 positions agree with TRBD1. The CDR3 covers 15 residues. The ends lost 4 bases at V and 7 bases at J; junction bases unmatched: 7. Germline V gives CDR1 SNHLY, CDR2 FYNNEI.

This chain joins TRBV29-1 and TRBJ1-2, with a possible D match to TRBD1 (5 bases). Trimming shortened V by 6 bases and J by 4 bases, and 12 bases separated the two germline ends. Germline V gene data show CDR1 as SQVTM and CDR2 as ANQGSEA. The CDR3 has 12 residues. CDR3 region: CSVGTLVYGYTF. Written as DNA, the CDR3 is TGCAGCGTCGGGACCTTGGTCTATGGCTACACCTTC.

This clonotype came up many times. J is TRBJ2-5 and V is TRBV6-1; 9 nucleotides align to TRBD1. V lost 7 bases, J lost 2 bases, and 8 bases stayed unmatched. This CDR3 is built from 15 residues. Germline V CDR1 and CDR2: MNHNS, SASEGT. CDR3 sequence (DNA): TGTGCCAGCAAACCCGGGACAGGGCGTCAAGAGACCCAGTACTTC. It codes for CASKPGTGRQETQYF.

In its sample, this clonotype was seen a few times. V gene TRBV2 combines with J gene TRBJ2-5; D may be TRBD2 (5 bases). CDR1 is SNHLY and CDR2 is FYNNEI in the germline V gene. This CDR3 has 14 residues. V lost 4 bases and J lost 2, with 11 bases in between. This CDR3 is CASSAGFRQETQYF. For the CDR3, the DNA is TGTGCCAGCAGTGCGGGGTTCAGGCAAGAGACCCAGTACTTC.

The table lists this clonotype with many counts. The chain uses TRBV15 and TRBJ2-1; D gene ambiguous. V was pared by 2 bases and J by 6 bases, with 14 bases between. Germline V gives CDR1 LNHNV, CDR2 YYDKDF (reference sequence). The CDR3 runs to 15 residues. CDR3 region: CATSRSPLAGNEQFF. As DNA, the CDR3 is TGTGCCACCAGCAGAAGTCCCCTGGCCGGCAATGAGCAGTTCTTC.

This clonotype occurred once. The V and J genes are TRBV11-2 and TRBJ2-3; 7 nucleotides agree with TRBD2. J gave up 4 bases and V 6 bases, and 7 bases lay outside the gene matches. Germline V gene lookup returns CDR1 SGHAT and CDR2 FQNNGV. This CDR3 region has 14 residues. The CDR3, as DNA: TGTGCCAGCAGGGTAACTAGCGCCGCAGATACGCAGTATTTT. Translating it yields CASRVTSAADTQYF.

V gene TRBV6-1 combines with J gene TRBJ2-3; TRBD2 matches 7 bases. The J segment lost 0 bases and the V segment lost 4 bases, leaving 4 bases of the junction unmatched. The CDR3 length is 15 residues. The germline gives CDR1 MNHNS, CDR2 SASEGT. For the CDR3, the DNA is TGTGCCAGCAGTGCCGGACTAGGAAGCACAGATACGCAGTATTTT. It codes for CASSAGLGSTDTQYF.

The V gene is TRBV15, the J gene TRBJ2-3; no reliable D call. V shed 1 base and J shed 0 bases, with 8 bases lying between them. The CDR3 consists of 15 residues. Germline V gene data show CDR1 as LNHNV and CDR2 as YYDKDF (reference sequence). CDR3 bases: TGTGCCACCAGCAGAGTTTCGACGAGCACAGATACGCAGTATTTT. Its translation: CATSRVSTSTDTQYF.

The chain employs TRBV12-3 or TRBV12-4 and TRBJ2-1; 8 bases align to TRBD2. Unmatched junction bases numbered 1, after V lost 3 bases and J lost 9 bases. This CDR3 is built from 12 residues. The CDR3 sequence is CASSFAGGEQFF. CDR3 sequence (DNA): TGTGCCAGCAGTTTCGCGGGAGGTGAGCAGTTCTTC.

The chain couples TRBV9 to TRBJ2-1; 12 nucleotides line up with TRBD2. Germline-derived CDR1 and CDR2 are SGDLS and YYNGEE. Losses at the gene ends were 4 bases for V and 1 base for J; bases not matched to a gene: 6. This CDR3 is built from 17 residues. In DNA, the CDR3 is TGTGCCAGCAGCATGACAGGGACTAGCGGGTCCTACAATGAGCAGTTCTTC. This sequence encodes CASSMTGTSGSYNEQFF.

This clonotype has just a few counts. V and J are TRBV5-1 and TRBJ2-1; the D gene is possibly TRBD2 (6 bases). This CDR3 region has 16 residues. Between the trimmed V and J ends, which lost 3 bases and 2 bases, there was a span of 15 bases. Germline V gene sequence: CDR1 SGHRS, CDR2 YFSETQ. Here the CDR3 DNA reads TGCGCCAGCAGCTCTGGAACTAGCAGTCCCTACAATGAGCAGTTCTTC. It encodes CASSSGTSSPYNEQFF.

CDR3 residues: CASKAGGYGYTF. CDR3 DNA sequence: TGTGCCAGCAAGGCGGGGGGCTATGGCTACACCTTC. This chain links TRBV27 with TRBJ1-2; possibly TRBD1 for D (5 bases). Deletions cut 7 bases from V and 4 bases from J, with 10 bases between. This CDR3 contains 12 residues. The germline V gene encodes CDR1 MNHEY and CDR2 SMNVEV (reference sequence).

This clonotype has at least ten counts. The chain couples TRBV10-3 to TRBJ1-5; 9 nucleotides match TRBD1. Germline values: CDR1 ENHRY, CDR2 SYGVKD. Trimming took 6 bases from V and 7 from J; bases not matched to a gene: 7. This CDR3 region has 14 residues. This CDR3 is CAISETGGLQPQHF. CDR3 coding DNA: TGTGCCATCAGCGAGACAGGGGGATTACAGCCCCAGCATTTT.

The sample holds a few counts of this clonotype. The V call is TRBV6-1, the J call TRBJ2-1; 10 positions match TRBD2. CDR1 is MNHNS, CDR2 SASEGT, per germline. This CDR3 comprises 19 residues. Trimming at V came to 6 bases and at J to 8 bases, leaving 22 bases not matched to a gene. The CDR3 sequence: CASRRDRGERGGREYEQFF. Written as DNA, the CDR3 is TGTGCCAGCAGACGCGACCGAGGCGAGCGGGGGGGCAGGGAGTATGAGCAGTTCTTC.

This chain joins TRBV29-1 and TRBJ2-2; either TRBD1 or TRBD2 may fit D (6 bases each). Germline V gives CDR1 SQVTM, CDR2 ANQGSEA. The CDR3 runs to 14 residues. V was cut by 4 bases and J by 0 bases, with 9 bases left in between. CDR3 region: CSVGGTTNTGELFF. DNA of the CDR3: TGCAGCGTTGGCGGGACAACGAACACCGGGGAGCTGTTTTTT.

The CDR3 DNA is TGCGCCAGCAGCGACGGAGGGTTGAATGAGCAGTTCTTC. Amino acids: CASSDGGLNEQFF. This chain uses TRBV5-1 with TRBJ2-1, with D maybe TRBD2 (6 bases). Germline loops: CDR1 SGHRS, CDR2 YFSETQ. The V end was cut by 4 bases, the J end by 7 bases, with 12 bases between. CDR3 length equals 13 residues.

In this sample, this clonotype turned up a few times. The rearrangement uses TRBV5-5 and TRBJ2-1, with D possibly being TRBD1 or TRBD2 (6 bases each). CDR3 length: 16 amino acids. Germline CDR1 reads SGHKS; CDR2 reads YYEKEE (reference sequence). V dropped 4 bases and J dropped 4 bases, with 18 bases sitting between them. The CDR3 DNA reads TGTGCCAGCAGCGGGGGGCGGGACTCCATTTACAATGAGCAGTTCTTC. Translating gives CASSGGRDSIYNEQFF.

The V call is TRBV29-1, the J call TRBJ2-2; 8 nucleotides agree with TRBD1. V lost 6 bases and J lost 4; bases outside the gene matches: 7. Germline values: CDR1 SQVTM, CDR2 ANQGSEA. The CDR3 is made up of 14 amino acids. Here the CDR3 DNA reads TGCAGCGTAGTAACAGGGGGTCTCACCGGGGAGCTGTTTTTT. Its protein product is CSVVTGGLTGELFF.